This T cell receptor beta chain comes out of a study of blood T cell repertoires in COVID-19 (TCRdb year 2020). Background on the whole study: Samples covering the acute and convalescent phases of COVID-19 were provided by collaborators in the United States, Italy and Spain. A de-identified subject ID, COVID-19 status, age in years and sex were almost always included in the sample metadata. The repertoires were made available in a free public database intended to serve as a resource for research on the immune response to SARS-CoV-2. Samples came from the ongoing ImmuneRACE study (first 160 participants) plus 1,254 subjects from 6 global collaborators. HLA class I and class II types, where available, came from metadata supplied by the sample provider rather than from assay-based typing. The material from the prospective study consisted of cDNA or gDNA derived from T cells, B-cell-depleted T cells, or PBMCs. Subjects who had been exposed to COVID-19, were actively infected with it, or had recovered from it provided the deeply sampled blood TCRbeta repertoires that made up the dataset.

TCRbeta CDR3 regions were amplified from genomic DNA by means of the immunoSEQ Assay, a bias-controlled multiplex PCR. From the authors' description of their analysis: Within the assay, amplification of reference gene primers was used to estimate how many nucleated cells each sample contained. To quantify the absolute abundance of each unique TCRbeta CDR3 rearrangement, sequence reads were collapsed and filtered. For each sample, productive Simpson clonality was calculated by taking the square root of Simpson's diversity index across productive rearrangements. Drawn from immuneACCESS, this table holds only the in-frame rearrangements with V and J called that TCRdb kept. Clones are partly lost; checked studies trace under half to an unresolved V gene and leave the rest unexplained. The DNA was the basis for D and trimming; V, J and clone size are from that table. The sample yields tens of thousands of clones; about nine tenths were counted once. About 4.8% of the sample rests with the top ten.

The CDR3 runs 15 amino acids, cysteine and phenylalanine included. The read is trimmed to its CDR3 DNA, 45 bases read in frame from base 1. CDR1 and CDR2 (LGHDT, YNNKEL) derive from the germline V gene (reference sequence). Trimming removed 0 bases from V and 7 bases from J, leaving 15 bases between the germline ends. Points on this clone: Its antigen is currently not known. Base quality data are lacking; no much larger clone is found one base away.

General study outcomes and caveats: The amount of clinical and demographic metadata varied by source and participant and was provided uncurated.

At one collaborating source in Seattle, patients were enrolled during active infection and were followed longitudinally through the course of disease. The collaborating institutions used their own protocols to collect whole blood in K2EDTA tubes. For TCRbeta analysis, collaborator samples were shipped as frozen whole blood, as isolated PBMCs, or as DNA extracted from either sample type. This TCR was recovered from a man in his 60s with COVID-19, enrolled during active disease. Sequencing was carried out using peripheral blood. The V and J genes are TRBV3-1 (or the pseudogene TRBV3-2) and TRBJ1-2; tentative D gene TRBD1, with 6 bases matching. DNA sequence: TGTGCCAGCAGCCAAGATCTGATGGGGGCCGGTGGCTACACCTTC. Translation gives CASSQDLMGAGGYTF.